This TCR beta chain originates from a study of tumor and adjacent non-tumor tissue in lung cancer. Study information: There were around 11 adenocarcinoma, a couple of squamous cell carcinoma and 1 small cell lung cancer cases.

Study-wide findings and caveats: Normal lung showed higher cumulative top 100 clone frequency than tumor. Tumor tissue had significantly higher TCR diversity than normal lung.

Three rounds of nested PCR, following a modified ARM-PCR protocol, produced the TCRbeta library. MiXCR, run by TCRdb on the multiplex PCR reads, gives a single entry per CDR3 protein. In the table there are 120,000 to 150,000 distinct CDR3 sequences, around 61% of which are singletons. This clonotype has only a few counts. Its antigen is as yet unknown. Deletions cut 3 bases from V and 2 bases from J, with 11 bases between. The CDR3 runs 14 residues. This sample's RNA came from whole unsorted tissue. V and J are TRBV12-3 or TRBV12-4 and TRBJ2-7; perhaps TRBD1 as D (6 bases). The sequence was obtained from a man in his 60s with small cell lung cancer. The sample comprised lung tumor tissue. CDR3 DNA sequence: TGTGCCAGCAGTTTGGCCGGGACAACCTACGAGCAGTACTTC. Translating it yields CASSLAGTTYEQYF.